This TCR beta chain originates from a study of T cell clonality in common variable immunodeficiency. TCRdb's copy holds only in-frame clones and misses some; the assay was immunoSEQ multiplex PCR. The counts give about 35,000 clones, none of them seen only once; 0.8% to 1% is held by the top ten. Germline V lookup: CDR1 KGHSH, CDR2 LQKENI. The CDR3 has 14 amino acids. Trimming took off 6 bases at V and 2 bases at J, with 13 bases between the two ends. This clone occurred many times. The read terminates 3 residues ahead of where the CDR3 ends, so the germline J gene completes it. The chain carries TRBV18 and TRBJ2-5; maybe TRBD1 (7 bases). Sequences were obtained from peripheral blood mononuclear cells. The origin of this receptor is a person aged 18 to 75 in good health. CDR3 sequence: CASSQSGGQETQYF. CDR3 DNA (partial): TGTGCCAGCTCCCAATCAGGGGGGCAAGAGACC.